Listed below are T cell receptor beta chains from one sample, sequenced in a study of T cell changes during pregnancy in multiple sclerosis. This table comes from immunoSEQ multiplex PCR, and its TCRdb copy is limited to in-frame clones, with some not included. The sample shows 28,000 or so clones, about 93% of them seen only once. The specimen was CD8+ T cells from peripheral blood mononuclear cells, collected before pregnancy. These receptors all stem from a female donor with multiple sclerosis, enrolled in a pregnancy study. The CDR3 runs from the conserved cysteine through the conserved F or W. Each record gives: clone size, V gene, J gene, CDR3 protein. Only part of the rows carry a size: once, few, many, or a class if the clone is expanded.

abundance: -; v_gene: TRBV18; j_gene: TRBJ2-1; CDR3aa: CASSPRGGSYNEQFF
abundance: -; v_gene: TRBV6-5; j_gene: TRBJ1-4; CDR3aa: CASSYRGPNEKLFF
abundance: -; v_gene: TRBV9; j_gene: TRBJ2-1; CDR3aa: CASSVDSGNSYNEQFF
abundance: -; v_gene: TRBV5-8; j_gene: TRBJ2-3; CDR3aa: CASSRTSGLSSTDTQYF
abundance: -; v_gene: TRBV6-4; j_gene: TRBJ2-1; CDR3aa: CASSDGVAGHNEQFF
abundance: -; v_gene: TRBV18; j_gene: TRBJ1-1; CDR3aa: CASSPVGGDTEAFF
abundance: -; v_gene: TRBV5-1; j_gene: TRBJ1-2; CDR3aa: CASSLGGEGYGYTF
abundance: -; v_gene: TRBV7-2; j_gene: TRBJ2-1; CDR3aa: CASSLAGAGGLYNEQFF
abundance: -; v_gene: TRBV7-9; j_gene: TRBJ2-2; CDR3aa: CASSGGSGTNTGELFF
abundance: -; v_gene: TRBV6-1; j_gene: TRBJ2-7; CDR3aa: CASSEYSGGSFYEQYF
abundance: -; v_gene: TRBV7-9; j_gene: TRBJ2-2; CDR3aa: CASSLKSGVETGELFF
abundance: -; v_gene: TRBV4-3; j_gene: TRBJ2-5; CDR3aa: CASSHRLAGNQETQYF
abundance: -; v_gene: TRBV7-9; j_gene: TRBJ2-5; CDR3aa: CASSRRQVGETQYF
abundance: -; v_gene: TRBV4-3; j_gene: TRBJ2-3; CDR3aa: CASSQVPGQGADTQYF
abundance: -; v_gene: TRBV6-1; j_gene: TRBJ1-2; CDR3aa: CASSEWQGDGYTF
abundance: -; v_gene: TRBV18; j_gene: TRBJ1-1; CDR3aa: CASSPGQFTEAFF
abundance: -; v_gene: TRBV6-5; j_gene: TRBJ2-7; CDR3aa: CASSYCPGTSNCEQYF
abundance: -; v_gene: TRBV7-2; j_gene: TRBJ2-7; CDR3aa: CASSQEEGSSYEQYF
abundance: -; v_gene: TRBV4-3; j_gene: TRBJ2-5; CDR3aa: CASSQVVAGGLEETQYF
abundance: -; v_gene: TRBV7-9; j_gene: TRBJ1-2; CDR3aa: CASSGTHYGYTF
abundance: -; v_gene: TRBV5-5; j_gene: TRBJ2-5; CDR3aa: CASSPGAGTEKETQYF
abundance: -; v_gene: TRBV27; j_gene: TRBJ1-4; CDR3aa: CASRTGVNEKLFF
abundance: -; v_gene: TRBV7-2; j_gene: TRBJ2-7; CDR3aa: CASSRRGTSGSPSYEQYF
abundance: once; v_gene: TRBV13; j_gene: TRBJ2-1; CDR3aa: CASSPVIVHHNEQFF
abundance: -; v_gene: TRBV9; j_gene: TRBJ1-1; CDR3aa: CASSTGQGNTEAFF
abundance: -; v_gene: TRBV19; j_gene: TRBJ2-6; CDR3aa: CASSHDRGSGANVLTF
abundance: -; v_gene: TRBV6-6; j_gene: TRBJ2-7; CDR3aa: CASSYFGQGAGEQYF
abundance: -; v_gene: TRBV18; j_gene: TRBJ1-2; CDR3aa: CASSRDSNYGYTF
abundance: -; v_gene: TRBV7-2; j_gene: TRBJ1-5; CDR3aa: CASSLDAGEDQPQHF
abundance: -; v_gene: TRBV4-1; j_gene: TRBJ2-3; CDR3aa: CASSQDFIEGDTQYF
abundance: -; v_gene: TRBV27; j_gene: TRBJ2-1; CDR3aa: CATRVAGGSNEQFF
abundance: -; v_gene: TRBV15; j_gene: TRBJ2-5; CDR3aa: CATSSARQGTETQYF
abundance: -; v_gene: TRBV19; j_gene: TRBJ1-2; CDR3aa: CASTQSRGDYGYTF
abundance: -; v_gene: TRBV6-5; j_gene: TRBJ1-2; CDR3aa: CASRAGQGVGYTF
abundance: -; v_gene: TRBV20-1; j_gene: TRBJ2-1; CDR3aa: CLWRDGNEQFF
abundance: -; v_gene: TRBV7-9; j_gene: TRBJ2-5; CDR3aa: CASSLRGLSETQYF
abundance: -; v_gene: TRBV13; j_gene: TRBJ1-3; CDR3aa: CASSLKATGAGNTIYF
abundance: -; v_gene: TRBV11-2; j_gene: TRBJ2-7; CDR3aa: CASSLDFRQYF
abundance: -; v_gene: TRBV9; j_gene: TRBJ1-2; CDR3aa: CASSGEVLGSYGYTF
abundance: -; v_gene: TRBV7-6; j_gene: TRBJ2-5; CDR3aa: CASSPIIRETQYF
abundance: -; v_gene: TRBV27; j_gene: TRBJ2-3; CDR3aa: CASSSRTLADTQYF
abundance: few; v_gene: TRBV5-4; j_gene: TRBJ2-1; CDR3aa: CASSLEGLEYRNEQFF
abundance: -; v_gene: TRBV18; j_gene: TRBJ2-1; CDR3aa: CASSPISGVHYNEQFF
abundance: -; v_gene: TRBV19; j_gene: TRBJ2-3; CDR3aa: CASSMGGREPDTQYF
abundance: once; v_gene: TRBV9; j_gene: TRBJ2-1; CDR3aa: CASSAGLAGGNYNEQFF
abundance: once; v_gene: TRBV28; j_gene: TRBJ2-7; CDR3aa: CASRGQFSYREQYF
abundance: -; v_gene: TRBV6-1; j_gene: TRBJ1-1; CDR3aa: CASSSRDRGRTEAFF
abundance: -; v_gene: TRBV5-1; j_gene: TRBJ2-1; CDR3aa: CASSESGTSGRWEQFF
abundance: -; v_gene: TRBV25-1; j_gene: TRBJ2-7; CDR3aa: CASSSQASSYEQYF
abundance: -; v_gene: TRBV10-3; j_gene: TRBJ2-1; CDR3aa: CAIRGQGENEQFF
abundance: -; v_gene: TRBV10-3; j_gene: TRBJ2-1; CDR3aa: CAISERTSGRGGMNEQFF
abundance: -; v_gene: TRBV29-1; j_gene: TRBJ2-1; CDR3aa: CSVVGNNEQFF
abundance: once; v_gene: TRBV4-2; j_gene: TRBJ2-2; CDR3aa: CASSQPEEGNTGELFF
abundance: -; v_gene: TRBV12-5; j_gene: TRBJ2-2; CDR3aa: CASGPDSGINTGELFF
abundance: -; v_gene: TRBV11-2; j_gene: TRBJ2-7; CDR3aa: CASSPGGTGSYEQYF
abundance: once; v_gene: TRBV4-1; j_gene: TRBJ2-7; CDR3aa: CASSHLAGVAYEQYF
abundance: -; v_gene: TRBV7-9; j_gene: TRBJ1-1; CDR3aa: CASSVTRGNTEAFF